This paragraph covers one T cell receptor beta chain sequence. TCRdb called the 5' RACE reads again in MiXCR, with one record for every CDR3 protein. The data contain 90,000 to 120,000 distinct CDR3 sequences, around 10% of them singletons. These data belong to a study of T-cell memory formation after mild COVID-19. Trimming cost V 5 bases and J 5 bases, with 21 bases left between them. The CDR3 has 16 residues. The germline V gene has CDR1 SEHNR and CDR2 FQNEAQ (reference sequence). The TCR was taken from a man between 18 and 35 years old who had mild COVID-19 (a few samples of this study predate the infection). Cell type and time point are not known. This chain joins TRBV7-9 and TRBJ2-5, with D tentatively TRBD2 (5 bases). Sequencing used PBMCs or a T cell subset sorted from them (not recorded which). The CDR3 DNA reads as TGTGCCAGCAGCATAACGTCGGACGGGGAAACGGAGACCCAGTACTTC. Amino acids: CASSITSDGETETQYF.